These T cell receptor beta chains were read from a single sample in a study of T-cell reconstitution after alpha-beta-depleted transplantation in children. TCRdb reprocessed the PCR reads with MiXCR, giving one entry per CDR3 protein. The data contain around 500,000 distinct CDR3 sequences, 23% of them seen just once; the ten biggest clones take up 14%. The sequences come from PBMCs, mostly from graft donor cells, collected 360 days after TCRalphabeta/CD19-depleted stem cell transplant. All receptors derive from a boy in the first two years of life who had a stem cell transplant for acute myeloid leukemia, so the T cells may come from the graft donor. CDR3s include the opening cysteine and the closing phenylalanine or tryptophan. A D gene is named only where the DNA matches it firmly. Clone size, where shown, is once, few, many, or a class for clones that have expanded.

TRBJ2-3	TRBD2	many	TRBV20-1	CSASTPSGGAADTQYF	TGCAGTGCTAGTACCCCTAGCGGGGGGGCGGCGGATACGCAGTATTTT
TRBJ2-4	TRBD2	many	TRBV20-1	CSARTSGGPLAKNIQYF	TGCAGTGCTCGGACTAGCGGGGGGCCCCTAGCCAAAAACATTCAGTACTTC
TRBJ2-7	-	-	TRBV6-1	CASSQGGRPFYEQYF	TGTGCCAGCAGTCAAGGAGGCAGGCCCTTCTACGAGCAGTACTTC
TRBJ2-1	-	many	TRBV20-1	CSARLAWTYEQFF	TGCAGTGCTAGGCTAGCGTGGACATATGAGCAGTTCTTC
TRBJ1-2	TRBD1	many	TRBV7-9	CASSSGTGGYGYTF	TGTGCCAGCAGCTCGGGGACAGGAGGCTATGGCTACACCTTC
TRBJ2-5	-	many	TRBV29-1	CSVEDLRLASKETQYF	TGCAGCGTTGAAGATCTCAGGCTAGCCAGTAAAGAGACCCAGTACTTC
TRBJ2-4	-	-	TRBV20-1	CSARGSFSIAKNIQYF	TGCAGTGCTAGGGGGTCATTTTCGATAGCCAAAAACATTCAGTACTTC
TRBJ2-1	-	few	TRBV5-1	CASSLGQEIYNEQFF	TGCGCCAGCAGCTTGGGACAGGAAATCTACAATGAGCAGTTCTTC
TRBJ2-4	TRBD1	many	TRBV12-3/TRBV12-4	CASSGTGGVENIQYF	TGTGCCAGCAGTGGGACAGGGGGCGTTGAAAACATTCAGTACTTC
TRBJ1-3	TRBD1	-	TRBV20-1	CSARRDRGNTIYF	TGCAGTGCTAGAAGGGACAGAGGAAACACCATATATTTT
TRBJ1-4	TRBD1	-	TRBV29-1	CSYRDSPNEKLFF	TGCAGCTACCGGGACAGCCCGAATGAAAAACTGTTTTTT
TRBJ2-2	-	many	TRBV12-3/TRBV12-4	CASSFPETENTGELFF	TGTGCCAGCAGTTTCCCCGAGACTGAGAACACCGGGGAGCTGTTTTTT
TRBJ2-1	TRBD1	-	TRBV5-1	CASSQDPGGGEQFF	TGCGCCAGCAGCCAGGATCCAGGGGGCGGCGAGCAGTTCTTC
TRBJ1-2	TRBD1	-	TRBV6-5	CASSYNPDRGDGYTF	TGTGCCAGCAGTTACAACCCTGACAGGGGGGATGGCTACACCTTC
TRBJ2-7	TRBD1	-	TRBV7-2	CASSLGGQAGSYEQYF	TGTGCCAGCAGCTTGGGTGGACAGGCAGGGTCCTACGAGCAGTACTTC
TRBJ2-4	-	-	TRBV29-1	CSVDSTAKNIQYF	TGCAGCGTTGACTCAACAGCCAAAAACATTCAGTACTTC
TRBJ2-2	TRBD1	-	TRBV20-1	CSARGRRGRGELFF	TGCAGTGCTAGAGGACGCAGGGGGCGTGGGGAGCTGTTTTTT
TRBJ2-5	-	-	TRBV10-3	CAISGEGGEETQYF	TGTGCCATCAGTGGAGAAGGCGGGGAAGAGACCCAGTACTTC
TRBJ2-3	TRBD1	few	TRBV12-3/TRBV12-4	CASSATGNTDTQYF	TGTGCCAGCAGTGCGACAGGGAACACAGATACGCAGTATTTT
TRBJ2-3	-	many	TRBV12-3/TRBV12-4	CASSPRYSSTDTQYF	TGTGCCAGCAGTCCAAGGTACTCTAGCACAGATACGCAGTATTTT
TRBJ2-1	TRBD1	few	TRBV6-1	CASSLREQGADEQFF	TGTGCCAGCAGCCTCCGGGAACAGGGGGCCGATGAGCAGTTCTTC
TRBJ2-3	-	-	TRBV12-2	CASRLTRTVYVVDTQYF	TGTGCAAGTCGCTTAACCCGGACAGTCTACGTCGTTGATACGCAGTATTTT
TRBJ2-7	-	many	TRBV4-3	CASSQDQRHEQYF	TGCGCCAGCAGCCAAGATCAAAGGCATGAGCAGTACTTC
TRBJ1-1	-	-	TRBV6-2/TRBV6-3	CASRDTEAFF	TGTGCCAGCAGGGACACTGAAGCTTTCTTT
TRBJ2-1	TRBD2	few	TRBV12-3/TRBV12-4	CASSLGAGGLHEQFF	TGTGCCAGCAGTTTGGGAGCGGGGGGGCTCCATGAGCAGTTCTTC
TRBJ1-1	-	many	TRBV12-3/TRBV12-4	CASTLRGYTEAFF	TGTGCCAGCACCCTACGGGGATACACTGAAGCTTTCTTT
TRBJ1-5	TRBD1	-	TRBV12-3/TRBV12-4	CASSAGTGPNQPQHF	TGTGCCAGCAGCGCAGGGACAGGTCCGAATCAGCCCCAGCATTTT
TRBJ2-5	-	-	TRBV29-1	CSVVWETQYF	TGCAGCGTTGTGTGGGAGACCCAGTACTTC
TRBJ2-3	-	-	TRBV29-1	CSVEIGITDTQYF	TGCAGCGTTGAGATCGGGATAACAGATACGCAGTATTTT